The entry that follows covers one T cell receptor beta chain sequence. The CDR3 consists of 14 residues. Germline CDR1 reads MNHNY; CDR2 reads SVGAGI (reference sequence). The V gene lost 5 bases and the J gene lost 11 bases, with 16 bases spanning the gap. The data originate from a study of blood T cell repertoires in COVID-19. Study as a whole: Samples representing acute and convalescent COVID-19 were sourced from the United States, Italy and Spain.

Produced via immunoSEQ multiplex PCR; TCRdb's table is partial and in-frame only. Of roughly 30,000 clones listed, 65% to 90% are singletons. The clonotype was recovered from a human donor in a cohort sampled during active COVID-19. The sample comprised peripheral blood. The rearrangement joins TRBV6-6 to TRBJ1-6, with D possibly TRBD1 on 6 matching bases. The CDR3 nucleotides read TGTGCCAGCAGTAGGGGGGGCCCCGGGACACCCCTCCACTTT. The encoded protein is CASSRGGPGTPLHF.